This T cell receptor (beta chain) was obtained from a study of blood T cell repertoires in COVID-19. Study context: Sites across the United States, Italy and Spain contributed samples from acute and convalescent COVID-19. The cDNA or gDNA used as material had been derived from T cells, B-cell-depleted T cells, or PBMCs.

Per the germline V gene, CDR1 is LNHDA and CDR2 is SQIVND (reference sequence). V lost 6 bases to trimming and J lost 2 bases, with 14 bases between them. The CDR3 spans 14 residues. The data were produced by immunoSEQ multiplex PCR, yet TCRdb's version contains in-frame clones alone and is incomplete. The table has 200,000 to 250,000 clones, roughly four fifths seen once; the top ten hold roughly 5%. This study enrolled people aged 18 to 89 from roughly 24 US geographic areas. Participant-given clinical history determined each cohort assignment. This TCR was recovered from a woman between 45 and 60 years old who had been exposed to COVID-19. The J gene is TRBJ2-7, the V gene TRBV19; no clear D. The sequencing sample was made of PBMCs or T cells enriched from blood (not recorded which). CDR3 sequence: CASSISVTAYEQYF. The CDR3 coding sequence is TGTGCCAGTAGCATCAGTGTAACAGCCTACGAGCAGTACTTC. Full variable domain (outside the CDR3, taken from reference TRBV19 and TRBJ2-7): DGGITQSPKYLFRKEGQNVTLSCEQNLNHDAMYWYRQDPGQGLRLIYYSQIVNDFQKGDIAEGYSVSREKKESFPLTVTSAQKNPTAFYLCASSISVTAYEQYFGPGTRLTVT.